A selection of T cell receptor beta chains follows, all from one sample in a study of blood T cell repertoires in COVID-19. TCRdb's table, derived via immunoSEQ multiplex PCR, lists solely in-frame clones and lacks some. Of around 160,000 clones in the sample, 86% were seen once. Sequencing used peripheral blood. The receptors were sampled from a man aged 18 to 29 with acute or convalescent COVID-19. CDR3s include the opening cysteine and the closing phenylalanine or tryptophan. D genes are given only for firm matches. For some rows the clone size is stated as once, few or many, or as a class when expanded; others skip it.

TRBV6-1	.	TRBJ1-4	.	CASSDRGNWVEKLFF	TGTGCCAGCAGTGACAGGGGAAACTGGGTTGAAAAACTGTTTTTT
TRBV6-5	.	TRBJ1-5	TRBD1	CASRPGQGHQPQHF	TGTGCCAGCAGGCCGGGACAGGGCCATCAGCCCCAGCATTTT
TRBV9	.	TRBJ1-2	TRBD1	CASSVVGGGAYGYTF	TGTGCCAGCAGCGTAGTTGGAGGGGGCGCCTATGGCTACACCTTC
TRBV7-2	once	TRBJ2-1	.	CASSLIGGSYNEQFF	TGTGCCAGCAGCTTAATCGGGGGCTCCTACAATGAGCAGTTCTTC
TRBV3-1/TRBV3-2	once	TRBJ1-3	.	CASSRRSGYVAGNTIYF	TGTGCCAGCAGCCGTCGTTCAGGGTATGTTGCTGGAAACACCATATATTTT
TRBV18	.	TRBJ1-4	.	CASSPNSAQSWTNEKLFF	TGTGCCAGCTCACCAAATTCCGCACAGTCGTGGACTAATGAAAAACTGTTTTTT
TRBV24-1	.	TRBJ1-4	TRBD1	CATSDAGQGVEKLFF	TGTGCCACCAGTGACGCGGGACAGGGAGTCGAAAAACTGTTTTTT
TRBV5-8	.	TRBJ1-3	TRBD1	CASSSGQGASGNTIYF	TGTGCCAGCAGCTCGGGGCAGGGGGCCTCTGGAAACACCATATATTTT
TRBV30	once	TRBJ1-1	TRBD1	CAWSKGQGKLWAFF	TGTGCCTGGAGCAAAGGACAGGGGAAACTCTGGGCTTTCTTT
TRBV19	.	TRBJ2-2	.	CASSIGGTGELFF	TGTGCCAGTAGTATAGGCGGCACCGGGGAGCTGTTTTTT
TRBV27	few	TRBJ1-6	.	CASRPQIHHSPLHF	TGTGCCAGCAGGCCCCAAATACATCATTCACCCCTCCACTTT
TRBV28	.	TRBJ2-2	TRBD2	CASSLILSGTGELFF	TGTGCCAGCAGTTTGATACTTAGCGGGACCGGGGAGCTGTTTTTT
TRBV6-5	.	TRBJ1-5	.	CASSREASSSQPQHF	TGTGCCAGCAGCAGAGAGGCCAGTTCGAGTCAGCCCCAGCATTTT
TRBV27	.	TRBJ2-3	TRBD2	CASSFSSGGPDTQYF	TGTGCCAGCAGTTTTTCTAGCGGGGGTCCGGATACGCAGTATTTT
TRBV7-9	.	TRBJ1-3	.	CASSSSVGVVHGNTIYF	TGTGCCAGCAGCTCCTCGGTGGGAGTTGTCCATGGAAACACCATATATTTT
TRBV5-1	.	TRBJ2-5	TRBD2	CASSLAAGTSGGAETQYF	TGCGCCAGCAGCTTGGCGGCGGGGACTAGCGGGGGGGCAGAGACCCAGTACTTC
TRBV6-5	once	TRBJ1-4	.	CASRKATGTAEKLFF	TGTGCCAGCAGGAAGGCGACAGGAACGGCGGAAAAACTGTTTTTT
TRBV28	.	TRBJ1-2	TRBD1	CASTLPGGKGGYTF	TGTGCCAGCACCCTCCCAGGGGGCAAGGGTGGCTACACCTTC
TRBV19	.	TRBJ2-3	.	CASQQASTDTQYF	TGTGCCAGTCAGCAGGCGAGCACAGATACGCAGTATTTT
TRBV4-1	.	TRBJ1-1	TRBD1	CASSHTQGPDTEAFF	TGCGCCAGCAGCCACACACAGGGGCCGGACACTGAAGCTTTCTTT
TRBV9	.	TRBJ2-7	.	CASSVEGTLSYEQYF	TGTGCCAGCAGCGTCGAGGGGACTCTTTCCTACGAGCAGTACTTC